This entry lists 14 T cell receptor beta chains sequenced from one sample in a study of Ad26.COV2.S vaccination and SARS-CoV-2 variants (dated by TCRdb to the early 2020s). Receptor libraries were prepared by the immunoSEQ multiplex PCR assay. TCRdb carries this immuneACCESS record with in-frame sequences only. Its versions omit some clonotypes, under half of them owing to an unresolved V gene in the studies checked, with the rest unexplained. Within this sample are about 440,000 clones, with roughly 87% of them counted one time only. The ten most abundant clones make up roughly 13% of the sample. This specimen's treatment or condition label, interpreted: some 19 received Ad26.COV2.S at low or high dose, single or two shots; about five received placebo; per-sample allocation not given. Repertoires of vaccine and placebo recipients were sequenced from samples taken on day 63 after the first injection.

This specimen consisted of peripheral blood, obtained in a trial of Ad26.COV2.S vaccine versus placebo. These receptors came from a person aged 18-65 years who received the Ad26.COV2.S COVID-19 vaccine or a placebo.

This chain joins TRBV6-6 and TRBJ2-3; no clear D gene. Germline V gene sequence: CDR1 MNHNY, CDR2 SVGAGI (reference sequence). The CDR3 covers 11 residues. Trimming shortened V by 6 bases and J by 5 bases, and 6 bases separated the two germline ends. The CDR3 DNA reads as TGTGCCAGCAGCACTCGAGATACGCAGTATTTT. It specifies CASSTRDTQYF.

The chain combines TRBV29-1 with TRBJ2-7, with a tentative D call TRBD2 (6 bases). Germline V CDR1 and CDR2: SQVTM, ANQGSEA. The V gene lost 6 bases and the J gene lost 7 bases, with 19 bases spanning the gap. There are 13 residues in the CDR3. The CDR3 region has the DNA TGCAGCGTGGCGGCCCTCGCGGCGGGGGAGCAGTACTTC. It specifies CSVAALAAGEQYF.

This clone was found a few times. Other DNA sequences in this sample translate to the same CDR3. V gene TRBV28 combines with J gene TRBJ1-1; D not resolved. This CDR3 has 14 residues. The V gene lost 2 bases and the J gene lost 0 bases, with 7 bases spanning the gap. Per germline, CDR1 MDHEN and CDR2 SYDVKM. The CDR3 nucleotides read TGTGCCAGCAGTTTACTGGGCGTGAACACTGAAGCTTTCTTT. It encodes CASSLLGVNTEAFF.

The gene calls are TRBV9 and TRBJ2-3; 8 bases map to TRBD2. Germline V lookup: CDR1 SGDLS, CDR2 YYNGEE. J was trimmed by 0 bases and V by 3 bases; bases with no gene match: 6. The CDR3 loop spans 16 amino acids. CDR3 sequence reads: CASSGRTSLSTDTQYF. As DNA, the CDR3 is TGTGCCAGCAGCGGAAGGACTAGCCTCAGCACAGATACGCAGTATTTT.

This CDR3 is CASSARLVGEQYF. In DNA form, the CDR3 reads TGTGCCAGCAGCGCGAGACTAGTTGGCGAGCAGTACTTC. This chain connects TRBV9 to TRBJ2-7; D possibly corresponds to TRBD2 (6 bases). CDR3 length equals 13 residues. V lost 3 bases, J lost 6 bases, and 13 bases lay in between. Germline CDR1 reads SGDLS; CDR2 reads YYNGEE. Full variable domain (rest looked up from reference TRBV9 and TRBJ2-7): DSGVTQTPKHLITATGQRVTLRCSPRSGDLSVYWYQQSLDQGLQFLIQYYNGEERAKGNILERFSAQQFPDLHSELNLSSLELGDSALYFCASSARLVGEQYFGPGTRLTVT.

This clone was detected once. The rearrangement joins TRBV3-1 (or the pseudogene TRBV3-2) to TRBJ2-5; 13 bases line up with TRBD2. The CDR3 runs to 18 residues. After removal of 3 bases from V and 0 bases from J, the junction contained 7 bases not matched to a gene. Germline-derived CDR1 and CDR2 are LGHDT and YNNKEL (reference sequence). CDR3 sequence (DNA): TGTGCCAGCAGCCAGGCGGGACTAGCGGGACTGTACCAAGAGACCCAGTACTTC. Its protein is CASSQAGLAGLYQETQYF.

This clone was seen a single time. At one boundary the junction diverges from the germline segment, which might be a read error. The chain employs TRBV7-7 and TRBJ2-5; D not certain. Germline V lookup: CDR1 SSHAT, CDR2 FNYEAQ (reference sequence). This CDR3 has 15 residues. The CDR3 nucleotides are TGTGCTAGCAGCTTAGACCTCGCCCCCCAAGAGACCCAGTACTTC. Protein product: CASSLDLAPQETQYF.

The chain carries TRBV7-9 and TRBJ2-1; unclear D gene. The CDR3 spans 14 residues. Trimming removed 7 bases from V and 2 bases from J, with 12 bases in between. Germline-derived CDR1 and CDR2 are SEHNR and FQNEAQ (reference sequence). The CDR3 loop is CASNPRGPYNEQFF. The CDR3 coding sequence is TGTGCCAGCAACCCAAGAGGTCCCTACAATGAGCAGTTCTTC.

V usage is TRBV6-5 and J usage is TRBJ2-7; D perhaps matches TRBD1 (5 bases). Germline CDR1 and CDR2: MNHEY and SVGAGI. The CDR3 totals 14 residues. The germline V and J ends were trimmed by 2 bases and 4 bases, with 12 bases remaining between them. CDR3 nucleotide sequence: TGTGCCAGCAGTTACGCCCAGGGCTTTTACGAGCAGTACTTC. Amino acid sequence: CASSYAQGFYEQYF.

The chain is built from TRBV19 and TRBJ2-5; D unclear. The CDR3 is 14 residues long. V was clipped by 3 bases and J by 3 bases, with 11 bases between them. CDR1 is LNHDA, CDR2 SQIVND, per germline (reference sequence). The CDR3 DNA follows: TGTGCCAGTAGTATCGGTGGTCAGAAAGAGACCCAGTACTTC. Its protein is CASSIGGQKETQYF. Full variable domain (missing parts from reference TRBV19 and TRBJ2-5): DGGITQSPKYLFRKEGQNVTLSCEQNLNHDAMYWYRQDPGQGLRLIYYSQIVNDFQKGDIAEGYSVSREKKESFPLTVTSAQKNPTAFYLCASSIGGQKETQYFGPGTRLLVL.

The CDR3 sequence is CASTGDSRRYNEQFF. For the CDR3, the DNA is TGCGCCAGCACTGGCGACAGCCGACGTTACAATGAGCAGTTCTTC. V usage is TRBV5-1 and J usage is TRBJ2-1; possibly TRBD1 for D (5 bases). Trimming pared 6 bases from V and 4 bases from J, leaving 17 bases between. Germline-derived CDR1 and CDR2 are SGHRS and YFSETQ. CDR3 size: 15 residues. The full variable domain, in which reference TRBV5-1 and TRBJ2-1 provide the parts outside the CDR3, is KAGVTQTPRYLIKTRGQQVTLSCSPISGHRSVSWYQQTPGQGLQFLFEYFSETQRNKGNFPGRFSGRQFSNSRSEMNVSTLELGDSALYLCASTGDSRRYNEQFFGPGTRLTVL.

The chain joins TRBV7-2 to TRBJ2-5; D is possibly TRBD2 (5 bases). The CDR3 consists of 14 residues. V was trimmed by 2 bases and J by 5 bases, leaving 12 bases between them. Germline lookup yields CDR1 SGHTA and CDR2 FQGNSA. The CDR3, as DNA: TGTGCCAGCAGCTTAACGCTAGCCACGGAGACCCAGTACTTC. This translates into CASSLTLATETQYF. Looking up the rest from reference TRBV7-2 and TRBJ2-5 gives the full variable domain: GAGVSQSPSNKVTEKGKDVELRCDPISGHTALYWYRQSLGQGLEFLIYFQGNSAPDKSGLPSDRFSAERTGGSVSTLTIQRTQQEDSAVYLCASSLTLATETQYFGPGTRLLVL.

This chain uses TRBV30 with TRBJ1-1; no reliable D call. Trimming removed 4 bases from V and 0 bases from J, with 15 bases in between. CDR3 length: 15 amino acids. Germline V gives CDR1 GTSNPN, CDR2 SVGIG (reference sequence). The CDR3 DNA is TGTGCCTGGACCCCCTCCGGAAACATGAACACTGAAGCTTTCTTT. Protein sequence: CAWTPSGNMNTEAFF. The variable domain in full, completed from reference TRBV30 and TRBJ1-1, reads SQTIHQWPATLVQPVGSPLSLECTVEGTSNPNLYWYRQAAGRGLQLLFYSVGIGQISSEVPQNLSASRPQDRQFILSSKKLLLSDSGFYLCAWTPSGNMNTEAFFGQGTRLTVV.

This chain links TRBV7-9 with TRBJ2-7; D perhaps matches TRBD1 (6 bases). Germline loops: CDR1 SEHNR, CDR2 FQNEAQ (reference sequence). The ends were cut back, 2 bases at V and 6 bases at J, with 17 bases in the middle. CDR3 length: 15 amino acids. CDR3 protein: CASSLIAGVVAEQYF. CDR3 DNA sequence: TGTGCCAGCAGCTTAATCGCAGGGGTTGTTGCCGAGCAGTACTTC.